This T cell receptor (beta chain) was identified during a study of shared clonotypes between healthy human individuals. Study context: CD4 naive and CD4 memory each took three plates per donor, while CD8 naive took two and CD8 memory one.

Sequenced by immunoSEQ multiplex PCR; TCRdb stores in-frame clones only, minus some. The sample records 750,000 to 1,000,000 clones, 80% to 95% being singletons. Notes on the study in general: The researchers took only blood, and tissue repertoires probably look different.

This CDR3 comprises 13 residues. The germline V and J ends were trimmed by 4 bases and 8 bases, with 15 bases remaining between them. From germline, CDR1 is SGHNT and CDR2 YYREEE (reference sequence). Naive-designated CD8 cells lacked CD45RO, were positively enriched for CCR7, and omitted terminally differentiated effector memory CD45RA+ cells. With regard to this clone: Its antigen is currently unknown.

The sequence came from a man younger than 45 in good health. The rearrangement uses TRBV5-4 and TRBJ1-2; D is unresolved. The sequenced sample was naive CD8+ T cells sorted from blood. The CDR3 sequence: CASSGKDGMGYTF. The DNA for the CDR3 is TGTGCCAGCAGCGGAAAGGACGGGATGGGCTACACCTTC.